This TCR beta chain was retrieved from a study of blood T cell repertoires in COVID-19 (dated by TCRdb to 2020 to 2021). About the investigation overall: Collaborator samples came from the United States, Italy and Spain and covered acute and convalescent phases of COVID-19. The prospective study material was composed of cDNA or gDNA derived from T cells, B-cell-depleted T cells, or PBMCs. The dataset comprised deeply sampled blood TCRbeta repertoires from subjects exposed to, actively infected with, or recovered from COVID-19. Where available, HLA class I and class II types were obtained from metadata supplied by the sample provider rather than from assay-based typing. The repertoires were released in a freely available public database meant as a resource for research on the immune response to SARS-CoV-2. Sample metadata almost always included a de-identified subject ID, COVID-19 status, age in years and sex. Samples came from the ongoing ImmuneRACE study (first 160 participants) plus 1,254 subjects from 6 global collaborators. Points the paper makes about the study in general: The quantity of clinical and demographic metadata differed by source and by participant and was supplied without curation.

In Seattle, one collaborating source enrolled patients while the infection was active and tracked those patients longitudinally over the course of disease. Each collaborating institution followed its own protocols to collect whole blood in K2EDTA tubes. Collaborator samples were shipped for TCRbeta analysis as frozen whole blood, isolated PBMCs, or DNA extracted from either sample type. The immunoSEQ Assay, a bias-controlled multiplex PCR, was used to amplify TCRbeta CDR3 regions from genomic DNA. The original methods were these. Nucleated cell counts per sample were estimated from amplification of reference gene primers within the assay. To quantify the absolute abundance of each unique TCRbeta CDR3 rearrangement, sequence reads were collapsed and filtered. For each sample, productive Simpson clonality was calculated by taking the square root of Simpson's diversity index across productive rearrangements. Here the immuneACCESS table is served through TCRdb, limited to in-frame sequences with V and J called. Missing clones are a known gap in these copies; in checked studies unresolved V genes cover under half, and the rest lacks a known reason. V, J and clone size derive from that table, while D and trimming were established from the DNA sequence. A total of 300,000 to 350,000 clones appear in this sample, 87% of them only once. The top ten clones comprise approximately 10% of the sample.

On this clone: Its antigen remains unidentified. No much larger clone exists at a distance of one base, and base qualities are not known.

The clonotype comes from a man aged 30 to 39 with COVID-19, enrolled during active disease. Sequencing was performed on peripheral blood.

The CDR3 is CASSVEGLDEQFF. The sequence in DNA is TGTGCCAGCAGCGTAGAGGGACTAGATGAGCAGTTCTTC. This receptor chain uses TRBV9 and TRBJ2-1, and TRBD2 aligns with 8 junction nucleotides. The CDR1 and CDR2 encoded by the germline V gene are SGDLS and YYNGEE. The CDR3 numbers 13 residues from cysteine through phenylalanine. Of all the DNA, just the CDR3 is kept, 39 bases in frame from base 1. After removal of 0 bases from V and 8 bases from J, the junction retains 1 base not matched to a gene.